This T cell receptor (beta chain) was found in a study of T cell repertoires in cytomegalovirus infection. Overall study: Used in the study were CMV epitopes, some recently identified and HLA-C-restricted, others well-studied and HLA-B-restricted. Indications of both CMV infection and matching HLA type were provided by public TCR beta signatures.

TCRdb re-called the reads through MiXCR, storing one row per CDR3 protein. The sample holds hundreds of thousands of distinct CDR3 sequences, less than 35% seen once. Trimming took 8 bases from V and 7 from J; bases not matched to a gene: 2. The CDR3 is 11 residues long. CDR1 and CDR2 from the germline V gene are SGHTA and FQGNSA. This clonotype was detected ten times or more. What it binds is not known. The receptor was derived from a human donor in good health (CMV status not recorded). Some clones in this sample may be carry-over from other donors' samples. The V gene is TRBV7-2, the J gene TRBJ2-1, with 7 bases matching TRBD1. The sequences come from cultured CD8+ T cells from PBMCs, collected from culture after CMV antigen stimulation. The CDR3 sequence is CASLDRNEQFF. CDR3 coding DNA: TGTGCCAGCCTGGACAGGAATGAGCAGTTCTTC.